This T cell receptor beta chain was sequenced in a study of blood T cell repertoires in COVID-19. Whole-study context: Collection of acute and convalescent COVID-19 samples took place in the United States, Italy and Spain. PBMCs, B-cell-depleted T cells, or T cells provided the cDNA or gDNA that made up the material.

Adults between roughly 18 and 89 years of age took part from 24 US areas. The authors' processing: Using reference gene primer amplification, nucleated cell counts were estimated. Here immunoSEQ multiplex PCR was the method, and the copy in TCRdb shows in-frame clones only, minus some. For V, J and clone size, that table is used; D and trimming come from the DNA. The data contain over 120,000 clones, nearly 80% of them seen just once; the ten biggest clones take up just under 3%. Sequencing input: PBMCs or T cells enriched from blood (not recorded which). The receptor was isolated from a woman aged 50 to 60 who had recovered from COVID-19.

The CDR3, as DNA: TGTGCCAGTAGTATAATCAAGGAGAGCAATCAGCCCCAGCATTTT. It encodes CASSIIKESNQPQHF. The chain couples TRBV19 to TRBJ1-5; the D is unclear. The V end lost 2 bases, the J end lost 1 base, and 9 bases lay between the germline ends. Germline lookup yields CDR1 LNHDA and CDR2 SQIVND (reference sequence). The CDR3 has 15 residues.